The rows below give T cell receptor beta chains drawn from one sample of a study of OX40 agonist ivuxolimab in advanced cancers. Here immunoSEQ multiplex PCR was the method, and the copy in TCRdb shows in-frame clones only, minus some. The data show around 21,000 clones, 70% to 90% seen once. This specimen consisted of CD4+ or CD8+ T cells sorted from blood, obtained in a trial of the OX40 agonist ivuxolimab. The source of these receptors is an adult with an advanced solid tumor such as melanoma, head and neck, liver or kidney cancer. CDR3s include the opening cysteine and the closing phenylalanine or tryptophan. Fields, in order: CDR3 DNA, CDR3 protein, D gene, clone size, V gene, J gene. The D gene is left open where the match is weak. Rows may omit the clone size; those that give it use once, few, many or a size class.

TGTGCCAGCAGCCCCTATAGAGGGCCAGCCGACACCGGGGAGCTGTTTTTT	CASSPYRGPADTGELFF	.	.	TRBV7-9	TRBJ2-2
TGTGCCAGTCACGTCTTCGAGGAAGCTTTCTTT	CASHVFEEAFF	.	.	TRBV19	TRBJ1-1
TGTGCCAGCAGCTTGGGACACCTAAACCCCTACGAGCAGTACTTC	CASSLGHLNPYEQYF	.	once	TRBV7-9	TRBJ2-7
TGTGCCAGCAGCTTAGGGACTAGCGGTTACAATGAGCAGTTCTTC	CASSLGTSGYNEQFF	TRBD2	.	TRBV13	TRBJ2-1
TGTGCCAGCAGTGTTATAGGGGTGGACGGGGAGCTGTTTTTT	CASSVIGVDGELFF	.	.	TRBV2	TRBJ2-2
TGTGCCAGCAAGCGAGGGGGGCAACGCTACGAGCAGTACTTC	CASKRGGQRYEQYF	.	.	TRBV27	TRBJ2-7
TGTGCCAGCAGCCTAGCCGCAGATACGCAGTATTTT	CASSLAADTQYF	.	.	TRBV7-6	TRBJ2-3
TGTGCCAGCAGTCAGACCGGGACAAATAATTTCTACGAGCAGTACTTC	CASSQTGTNNFYEQYF	.	.	TRBV14	TRBJ2-7
TGTGCCAGCAGCTCCGGCCGGGGGGGCCGCGGAAATGAAAAACTGTTTTTT	CASSSGRGGRGNEKLFF	.	.	TRBV7-2	TRBJ1-4
TGTGCCAGCAGCTCAGACAGTAATGAAGCTTTCTTT	CASSSDSNEAFF	.	large	TRBV5-4	TRBJ1-1
TGTGCCAGCACTATCGGTAGTTTCGATTCACCCCTCCACTTT	CASTIGSFDSPLHF	.	.	TRBV28	TRBJ1-6
TGTGCCTTCGGGACGGCGAACACCGGGGAGCTGTTTTTT	CAFGTANTGELFF	.	.	TRBV11-2	TRBJ2-2
TGTGCCAGCAGCTTAGTTCCAGAGAACGAGCAGTACTTC	CASSLVPENEQYF	.	.	TRBV11-3	TRBJ2-7
TGTGCCAGCAGCTTCGGGACTAGCGGGATTTACGAGCAGTACTTC	CASSFGTSGIYEQYF	TRBD2	.	TRBV5-4	TRBJ2-7
TGTGCCTGGACAGGAGGGTTATTTAATGAAAAACTGTTTTTT	CAWTGGLFNEKLFF	.	.	TRBV30	TRBJ1-4
TGTGCCAGCAGTGAAGCGCGGGAGGCCTATCGGCAGTACTTC	CASSEAREAYRQYF	TRBD2	.	TRBV2	TRBJ2-7
TGTGCCAGATCGACAGACTTAAATGCAGATACGCAGTATTTT	CARSTDLNADTQYF	.	.	TRBV7-4	TRBJ2-3
TGTGCCAGCAGCAGGGCGGGGGACCACTCCTACGAGCAGTACTTC	CASSRAGDHSYEQYF	TRBD2	.	TRBV11-2	TRBJ2-7